The 25 T cell receptor beta chains below all came from one sample that was sequenced in a study of blood T cell repertoires in COVID-19. The repertoire was sequenced with immunoSEQ multiplex PCR; TCRdb's copy has only in-frame clones and lacks some. The data show fewer than 250,000 clones, with 83% seen just once and 3.6% held by the top ten. The sample taken for sequencing was PBMCs or T cells enriched from blood (not recorded which). These receptors came from a woman in her forties who had been exposed to COVID-19.

The chain employs TRBV7-6 and TRBJ2-5, with D perhaps matching TRBD1 (6 bases). CDR1 is SGHVS, CDR2 FNYEAQ, per germline. Deletions cut 0 bases from V and 9 bases from J, with 23 bases between. The CDR3 loop spans 17 amino acids. DNA for the CDR3: TGTGCCAGCAGCTTAGCGCTCTGGGTCCTAGGCTGGGGGCCCCAGTACTTC. Translation gives CASSLALWVLGWGPQYF. The full variable domain, its missing parts supplied by reference TRBV7-6 and TRBJ2-5, is GAGVSQSPRYKVTKRGQDVALRCDPISGHVSLYWYRQALGQGPEFLTYFNYEAQQDKSGLPNDRFSAERPEGSISTLTIQRTEQRDSAMYRCASSLALWVLGWGPQYFGPGTRLLVL.

This sequence joins TRBV7-2 and TRBJ2-1, with 15 bases lining up with TRBD2. J gave up 10 bases and V 5 bases, and 6 bases lay outside the gene matches. The CDR3 has 15 residues. Germline CDR1 is SGHTA and CDR2 is FQGNSA. The CDR3 DNA follows: TGTGCCAGCAGCACAGGACTAGCGGGGGGGGGCGAGCAGTTCTTC. Translation: CASSTGLAGGGEQFF.

The chain combines TRBV12-3 or TRBV12-4 with TRBJ2-5; maybe TRBD1 (6 bases). The CDR3 runs to 13 residues. V lost 6 bases and J lost 1, with 9 bases in between. The CDR3 reads CASSHRAQETQYF. The CDR3 nucleotides read TGTGCCAGCAGCCACAGGGCCCAAGAGACCCAGTACTTC.

This clone was observed a handful of times. The chain joins TRBV2 to TRBJ1-5, with D perhaps TRBD1 (6 bases). Germline values: CDR1 SNHLY, CDR2 FYNNEI. The CDR3 length is 15 residues. Trimming shortened V by 6 bases and J by 5 bases, and 17 bases separated the two germline ends. CDR3 amino acids: CASRSQGSLDQPQHF. The CDR3 region has the DNA TGTGCCAGCAGGTCCCAGGGGTCTTTGGATCAGCCCCAGCATTTT.

This sequence joins TRBV14 and TRBJ2-7; D call uncertain. The CDR3 covers 13 residues. Trimming shortened V by 0 bases and J by 9 bases, and 12 bases separated the two germline ends. Per the germline V gene, CDR1 is SGHDN and CDR2 is FVKESK. Here the CDR3 reads CASSQDLAVMQYF. DNA for the CDR3: TGTGCCAGCAGCCAAGATCTCGCGGTAATGCAGTACTTC.

The chain links TRBV5-1 to TRBJ1-2; 7 positions match TRBD1. This CDR3 spans 12 amino acids. The germline CDR1 and CDR2 sequences are SGHRS and YFSETQ. The J segment lost 14 bases and the V segment lost 0 bases, leaving 7 bases of the junction unmatched. The CDR3, as DNA: TGCGCCAGCAGCTTGGACAGGGGAGTAATGACCTTC. The encoded protein is CASSLDRGVMTF.

The chain links TRBV6-5 to TRBJ1-1, with D perhaps TRBD1 (6 bases). The CDR3 has 13 residues. The germline V gene encodes CDR1 MNHEY and CDR2 SVGAGI. The V gene lost 5 bases and the J gene lost 7 bases, with 14 bases spanning the gap. CDR3 nucleotide sequence: TGTGCCAGCAGTCTGAAACAGGGCGATGAAGCTTTCTTT. This translates into CASSLKQGDEAFF.

The gene calls are TRBV5-4 and TRBJ2-5; the D is unclear. CDR1 and CDR2 (germline): SGHNT, YYREEE (reference sequence). V lost 2 bases and J lost 5, with 4 bases in between. This CDR3 has 11 amino acids. DNA for the CDR3: TGTGCCAGCAGCTTCGGGGAGACCCAGTACTTC. Translating gives CASSFGETQYF.

This rearrangement joins TRBV7-2 to TRBJ1-1; TRBD1 aligns across 9 bases. Germline assignment: CDR1 SGHTA and CDR2 FQGNSA. V shed 5 bases, J shed 1 base, and the junction held 11 bases outside the gene matches. There are 17 residues in the CDR3. CDR3 DNA sequence: TGTGCCAGCAGCCCCTGGACAGGGGTTAGCGGGAACACTGAAGCTTTCTTT. Protein: CASSPWTGVSGNTEAFF.

The gene calls are TRBV5-1 and TRBJ1-5; TRBD1 matches at 8 bases. The CDR3 is made up of 14 amino acids. Germline CDR1 and CDR2: SGHRS and YFSETQ. V shed 0 bases, J shed 6 bases, and the junction held 2 bases outside the gene matches. DNA for the CDR3: TGCGCCAGCAGCTTGGGACAGGGGATTCAGCCCCAGCATTTT. Residues: CASSLGQGIQPQHF.

The rearrangement joins TRBV11-2 to TRBJ1-6; no firm D call. V gave up 0 bases and J gave up 7 bases, with 7 bases separating them. CDR3 size: 14 residues. Germline-derived CDR1 and CDR2 are SGHAT and FQNNGV. The CDR3 loop is CASSLDSLNSPLHF. As DNA, the CDR3 is TGTGCCAGCAGCTTAGATAGCCTAAATTCACCCCTCCACTTT.

The genes are TRBV28 and TRBJ1-1, with a weak D call TRBD1 (5 bases). The V gene lost 7 bases and the J gene lost 1 base, with 13 bases spanning the gap. The CDR3 sequence is 14 residues long. Germline values: CDR1 MDHEN, CDR2 SYDVKM. The CDR3 is CASTPSQGNTEAFF. In DNA form, the CDR3 reads TGTGCCAGCACCCCTAGTCAGGGGAACACTGAAGCTTTCTTT.

This chain uses TRBV7-9 with TRBJ2-4; TRBD2 might be the D (5 bases). Germline CDR1 and CDR2: SEHNR and FQNEAQ (reference sequence). V dropped 1 base and J dropped 0 bases, with 10 bases sitting between them. The CDR3 runs to 16 residues. CDR3 DNA sequence: TGTGCCAGCAGCTTAGGAGAGGGCCTAGCCAAAAACATTCAGTACTTC. As protein: CASSLGEGLAKNIQYF.

V is TRBV25-1 and J is TRBJ1-1; 7 bases align to TRBD1. In germline, CDR1 is MGHDK, CDR2 SYGVNS. Losses at the gene ends were 8 bases for V and 5 bases for J; bases not matched to a gene: 8. There are 13 residues in the CDR3. The CDR3 bases are TGTGCCAGCCAAGGGCAGGGGGTTACTGAAGCTTTCTTT. The encoded protein is CASQGQGVTEAFF.

This clone was recorded only once. The chain is built from TRBV3-1 (or the pseudogene TRBV3-2) and TRBJ1-1; D not certain. Trimming removed 1 base from V and 4 bases from J, with 10 bases in between. Germline V gene data show CDR1 as LGHDT and CDR2 as YNNKEL (reference sequence). There are 14 residues in the CDR3. CDR3 loop: CASSQGLLSTEAFF. CDR3 nucleotides: TGTGCCAGCAGCCAAGGGTTATTGAGCACTGAAGCTTTCTTT.

V and J are TRBV10-3 and TRBJ2-7; D perhaps matches TRBD2 (7 bases). Germline lookup yields CDR1 ENHRY and CDR2 SYGVKD. Trimming removed 2 bases from V and 2 bases from J, with 13 bases in between. CDR3 size: 15 residues. CDR3: CAISETMGGPYEQYF. The CDR3 nucleotides are TGTGCCATCAGTGAGACAATGGGGGGGCCCTACGAGCAGTACTTC.

This sequence joins TRBV27 and TRBJ2-5; possible D gene TRBD2, 5 bases. CDR1 and CDR2 from the germline V gene are MNHEY and SMNVEV (reference sequence). CDR3 length: 13 residues. V lost 6 bases, J lost 3 bases, and 11 bases lay in between. CDR3 residues: CASRLGREETQYF. For the CDR3, the DNA is TGTGCCAGCAGGCTTGGGAGAGAAGAGACCCAGTACTTC.

This clone was observed a few times. The chain joins TRBV10-3 to TRBJ2-2, with 11 bases aligning to TRBD1. The CDR3 is 16 residues long. The V and J ends lost 4 bases and 7 bases, in that order; junction bases with no gene match: 8. CDR1 and CDR2 (germline): ENHRY, SYGVKD. CDR3 loop: CAISGDRGSLGGELFF. Written as DNA, the CDR3 is TGTGCCATCAGTGGGGACAGGGGGAGTCTTGGCGGGGAGCTGTTTTTT.

A few counts support this clone. The V gene is TRBV18, the J gene TRBJ1-2; 8 nucleotides line up with TRBD1. The CDR3 contains 13 residues. Germline V CDR1 and CDR2: KGHSH, LQKENI. V was pared by 4 bases and J by 6 bases, with 4 bases of the junction left unmatched. The DNA for the CDR3 is TGTGCCAGCTCACAGGACAGGGTAGATGGCTACACCTTC. The encoded protein is CASSQDRVDGYTF.

The chain joins TRBV28 to TRBJ1-2; D is unclear. Germline CDR1 and CDR2: MDHEN and SYDVKM. The length of the CDR3 is 17 residues. The V end lost 5 bases, the J end lost 4 bases, and 23 bases lay between the germline ends. The CDR3 loop reads CASSGVSRGPSSYGYTF. In DNA form, the CDR3 reads TGTGCCAGCAGTGGGGTCTCCCGAGGGCCTTCTAGCTATGGCTACACCTTC.

The chain combines TRBV6-2 or TRBV6-3 with TRBJ1-2, with D maybe TRBD1 (5 bases). Germline V gene data show CDR1 as MNHEY and CDR2 as SVGEGT. This CDR3 is 12 amino acids long. V shed 6 bases and J shed 7 bases, with 12 bases lying between them. This CDR3 reads CASSHVGGGYTF. CDR3 nucleotide sequence: TGTGCCAGCAGCCACGTCGGGGGTGGCTACACCTTC.

About this clone itself: This sample also contains other DNA sequences that code for the same CDR3. The V call is TRBV9, the J call TRBJ1-1; no clear D gene. Trimming removed 0 bases from V and 0 bases from J, with 6 bases in between. The CDR3 totals 14 residues. Looked up from germline, CDR1 is SGDLS and CDR2 is YYNGEE. The CDR3 loop reads CASSVDSMNTEAFF. CDR3 coding DNA: TGTGCCAGCAGCGTAGACTCCATGAACACTGAAGCTTTCTTT.

This rearrangement joins TRBV12-2 to TRBJ2-7; TRBD2, as called in the table, went unchecked against the DNA. TRBV12-2 represents a pseudogene. There are 16 residues in the CDR3. DNA of the CDR3: TGTGCAAGTCGCTTAGCGCCCCAGCGCCTATCTACGAAGCAGTACTTC. Residues: CASRLAPQRLSTKQYF.

The chain has TRBV5-5 and TRBJ2-1, with 9 bases fitting TRBD1. The J segment lost 0 bases and the V segment lost 4 bases, leaving 8 bases of the junction unmatched. The CDR3 extends over 17 amino acids. Per the germline V gene, CDR1 is SGHKS and CDR2 is YYEKEE (reference sequence). The CDR3 DNA is TGTGCCAGCAGCGGCGGGACAGGGCAAAGCTCCTACAATGAGCAGTTCTTC. This sequence encodes CASSGGTGQSSYNEQFF. Complete variable domain (other parts from reference TRBV5-5 and TRBJ2-1): DAGVTQSPTHLIKTRGQQVTLRCSPISGHKSVSWYQQVLGQGPQFIFQYYEKEERGRGNFPDRFSARQFPNYSSELNVNALLLGDSALYLCASSGGTGQSSYNEQFFGPGTRLTVL.

The chain carries TRBV27 and TRBJ1-6, with TRBD1 identical over 8 bases. The V gene's germline CDR1 is MNHEY and CDR2 SMNVEV (reference sequence). Losses at the gene ends were 5 bases for V and 9 bases for J; bases not matched to a gene: 9. CDR3 size: 15 residues. Here the CDR3 reads CASSTQTGDRSPLHF. The CDR3 DNA follows: TGTGCCAGCAGTACTCAGACAGGGGATCGTTCACCCCTCCACTTT.